These 30 T cell receptor beta chains were sequenced from one sample in a study of cytomegalovirus exposure and HLA in healthy donors. PCR employed 60 Vbeta and 13 Jbeta primers. Sequencing used immunoSEQ multiplex PCR; TCRdb keeps in-frame clones, though not all of them. The profile shows some 150,000 clones, roughly four fifths of them singletons. Sequencing was carried out using PBMCs. The receptors shown here come from a woman between 45 and 65 years old in good health and CMV-seronegative.

The J gene is TRBJ1-4, the V gene TRBV18; 7 bases are a match to TRBD1. CDR1 is KGHSH, CDR2 LQKENI, per germline. V lost 3 bases to trimming and J lost 4 bases; unmatched junction nucleotides: 11. The CDR3 runs 17 residues. Here the CDR3 reads CASSPTPGGGSNEKLFF. The CDR3 DNA reads as TGTGCCAGCTCACCTACCCCAGGGGGTGGAAGTAATGAAAAACTGTTTTTT.

The V call is TRBV6-4, the J call TRBJ2-7; 9 bases align to TRBD2. V lost 8 bases and J lost 4; bases outside the gene matches: 9. Germline V gene lookup returns CDR1 MRHNA and CDR2 SNTAGT. This CDR3 has 14 residues. CDR3 loop: CASCRIAGEYEQYF. The CDR3 DNA is TGTGCCAGCTGTAGGATAGCGGGGGAGTACGAGCAGTACTTC.

This chain joins TRBV7-9 and TRBJ1-2; D unclear. V was shortened by 2 bases and J by 2 bases, with 6 bases between the two germline ends. The CDR3 extends over 13 amino acids. Germline values: CDR1 SEHNR, CDR2 FQNEAQ (reference sequence). The CDR3 loop is CASSLQSNYGYTF. The DNA of the CDR3 is TGTGCCAGCAGCTTACAATCCAACTATGGCTACACCTTC. The full variable domain, its missing parts supplied by reference TRBV7-9 and TRBJ1-2, is DTGVSQNPRHKITKRGQNVTFRCDPISEHNRLYWYRQTLGQGPEFLTYFQNEAQLEKSRLLSDRFSAERPKGSFSTLEIQRTEQGDSAMYLCASSLQSNYGYTFGSGTRLTVV.

This chain joins TRBV28 and TRBJ1-1, with 8 bases aligning to TRBD1. The CDR3 is 15 amino acids. CDR1 MDHEN and CDR2 SYDVKM come from the germline V gene. Trimming took 4 bases from V and 4 from J; bases not matched to a gene: 8. The CDR3 sequence is CASSSTDRGVTEAFF. In nucleotides, the CDR3 is TGTGCCAGCAGTTCAACCGACAGGGGAGTCACTGAAGCTTTCTTT.

The chain combines TRBV6-1 with TRBJ2-5; TRBD1 might be the D (6 bases). Trimming took off 6 bases at V and 2 bases at J, with 16 bases between the two ends. CDR1 is MNHNS, CDR2 SASEGT, per germline. The CDR3 totals 15 residues. In DNA form, the CDR3 reads TGTGCCAGCAGGGCTGGACAGTTAGGGCAAGAGACCCAGTACTTC. Translating it yields CASRAGQLGQETQYF.

The genes are TRBV28 and TRBJ1-2, with 9 bases identical to TRBD1. Germline CDR1 reads MDHEN; CDR2 reads SYDVKM. The V and J ends lost 3 bases and 4 bases, in that order; junction bases with no gene match: 9. The CDR3 loop spans 16 amino acids. CDR3 protein: CASSLGWTGARYGYTF. The DNA of the CDR3 is TGTGCCAGCAGTTTGGGTTGGACAGGGGCCCGCTATGGCTACACCTTC.

V is TRBV5-8 and J is TRBJ1-4, with D possibly matching TRBD1 (5 bases). From germline, CDR1 is SGHTS and CDR2 YDEGEE. This CDR3 has 14 residues. The ends were cut back, 6 bases at V and 8 bases at J, with 17 bases in the middle. This CDR3 is CASNPQGEGEKLFF. The DNA for the CDR3 is TGTGCCAGCAACCCGCAAGGGGAAGGGGAAAAACTGTTTTTT.

This clone was detected only a few times. The rearrangement links TRBV27 to TRBJ1-2, with D hard to call. CDR1 and CDR2 from the germline V gene are MNHEY and SMNVEV (reference sequence). This CDR3 comprises 16 residues. Trimming removed 7 bases at V and 4 bases at J, with 22 bases between. The CDR3 DNA reads as TGTGCCAGCACCCCCGGGCCCTACTTAGCGGGCTATGGCTACACCTTC. Its protein is CASTPGPYLAGYGYTF.

The chain links TRBV2 to TRBJ2-1; 11 bases align to TRBD2. V dropped 3 bases and J dropped 13; count of bases not matched to a gene: 11. The CDR3 has 15 residues. In germline, CDR1 is SNHLY, CDR2 FYNNEI. The CDR3 region is CASSEALAGGLKQFF. The CDR3 coding sequence is TGTGCCAGCAGTGAGGCGCTAGCGGGGGGCCTGAAACAGTTCTTC.

This clone has more than one count but fewer than ten. This chain links TRBV7-9 with TRBJ2-2; TRBD1 is a possible D gene (6 bases). The CDR3 consists of 16 residues. CDR1 is SEHNR, CDR2 FQNEAQ, per germline (reference sequence). Trimming took off 4 bases at V and 0 bases at J, with 12 bases between the two ends. The DNA for the CDR3 is TGTGCCAGCAGCTCTTGGACAGCCGCGAACACCGGGGAGCTGTTTTTT. This sequence encodes CASSSWTAANTGELFF.

The genes are TRBV10-2 and TRBJ1-2, with D possibly being TRBD1 (6 bases). The CDR3 loop spans 12 amino acids. Germline V gene lookup returns CDR1 WSHSY and CDR2 SAAADI. The V end lost 6 bases, the J end lost 4 bases, and 9 bases lay between the germline ends. In DNA form, the CDR3 reads TGCGCCAGCAGCGGGACAACCTATGGCTACACCTTC. Its translation is CASSGTTYGYTF.

The chain is built from TRBV7-9 and TRBJ1-1; D is possibly TRBD1 (6 bases). CDR3 size: 13 residues. From germline, CDR1 is SEHNR and CDR2 FQNEAQ (reference sequence). V dropped 6 bases and J dropped 4 bases, with 12 bases sitting between them. The CDR3 spells CASRGTPSTEAFF. CDR3 in DNA: TGTGCCAGCAGGGGGACACCCAGCACTGAAGCTTTCTTT.

The rearrangement uses TRBV7-9 and TRBJ2-1, with 11 bases fitting TRBD2. CDR1 and CDR2 from the germline V gene are SEHNR and FQNEAQ (reference sequence). The CDR3 covers 16 residues. Unmatched junction bases numbered 10, after V lost 5 bases and J lost 7 bases. CDR3 amino acids: CASSPPGLAEGNEQFF. CDR3 nucleotides: TGTGCCAGCAGCCCGCCGGGACTAGCGGAAGGGAATGAGCAGTTCTTC. The full variable domain, in which reference TRBV7-9 and TRBJ2-1 provide the parts outside the CDR3, is DTGVSQNPRHKITKRGQNVTFRCDPISEHNRLYWYRQTLGQGPEFLTYFQNEAQLEKSRLLSDRFSAERPKGSFSTLEIQRTEQGDSAMYLCASSPPGLAEGNEQFFGPGTRLTVL.

About this clone itself: A read error may account for a junction end that differs from germline. The rearrangement uses TRBV4-3 and TRBJ1-6; 8 positions agree with TRBD1. The CDR3 extends over 16 amino acids. Germline CDR1 and CDR2: LGHNA and YSLEER. As DNA, the CDR3 is TGCGCCAGCAGCCAATCCGGACAGGGTTATAATTCATCCCTCCACTTT. It codes for CASSQSGQGYNSSLHF.

This clone has just one count. The chain employs TRBV9 and TRBJ2-5; perhaps TRBD1 as D (6 bases). CDR1 is SGDLS and CDR2 is YYNGEE in the germline V gene. The CDR3 contains 14 residues. V lost 6 bases and J 0 bases, leaving 12 bases between the germline ends. CDR3 in DNA: TGTGCCAGCACGCCGAGACAGGACCAAGAGACCCAGTACTTC. It codes for CASTPRQDQETQYF.

This chain uses TRBV29-1 with TRBJ1-2, with 7 positions matching TRBD1. V gave up 7 bases and J gave up 8 bases; unmatched junction bases: 13. This CDR3 has 13 residues. Germline CDR1 is SQVTM and CDR2 is ANQGSEA. CDR3: CSAGTEAPGGYTF. The CDR3 DNA reads as TGCAGCGCAGGGACAGAGGCACCGGGGGGCTACACCTTC.

This clone was detected only once. The chain combines TRBV7-8 with TRBJ2-4; D may be TRBD2 (6 bases). The V and J ends lost 2 bases and 0 bases respectively, with 14 bases between them. From germline, CDR1 is SGHVS and CDR2 FQNEAQ. CDR3 length: 17 residues. The CDR3 region has the DNA TGTGCCAGCAGCTTAACGGGGGATTTATTAGCCAAAAACATTCAGTACTTC. Protein product: CASSLTGDLLAKNIQYF.

The chain employs TRBV5-6 and TRBJ1-1; possibly TRBD1 for D (6 bases). The CDR3 runs to 14 residues. The V end lost 2 bases, the J end lost 1 base, and 9 bases lay between the germline ends. Germline V gene sequence: CDR1 SGHDT, CDR2 YYEEEE. Here the CDR3 reads CASSFQGKNTEAFF. In DNA, the CDR3 is TGTGCCAGCAGCTTCCAGGGGAAGAACACTGAAGCTTTCTTT.

This chain joins TRBV7-6 and TRBJ1-1; D might be TRBD1 (6 bases). Trimming shortened V by 1 base and J by 0 bases, and 15 bases separated the two germline ends. CDR3 length equals 17 residues. CDR1 and CDR2 from the germline V gene are SGHVS and FNYEAQ. The CDR3 here is CASSLVGHGVMNTEAFF. As DNA, the CDR3 is TGTGCCAGCAGCTTAGTGGGACACGGGGTCATGAACACTGAAGCTTTCTTT.

The chain is built from TRBV4-1 and TRBJ2-5; 10 positions agree with TRBD2. The CDR3 runs to 14 residues. CDR1 and CDR2 from the germline V gene are MGHRA and YSYEKL. V dropped 3 bases and J dropped 5; count of bases not matched to a gene: 3. The CDR3 DNA reads TGCGCCAGCAGCCAGGGAGCGGGGGGGGAGACCCAGTACTTC. Protein sequence: CASSQGAGGETQYF.

The CDR3 DNA reads as TGTGCCAGTAGGCACCTAGGGACAGGTCGGGACACTGAAGCTTTCTTT. Encoded protein: CASRHLGTGRDTEAFF. J is TRBJ1-1 and V is TRBV19; 8 nucleotides agree with TRBD1. The CDR3 has 16 residues. Germline V gene sequence: CDR1 LNHDA, CDR2 SQIVND (reference sequence). The V segment lost 6 bases and the J segment 3 bases; nucleotides outside the gene matches: 12.

The V gene is TRBV6-6, the J gene TRBJ1-5; 7 nucleotides align to TRBD1. The length of the CDR3 is 16 residues. Germline V gene sequence: CDR1 MNHNY, CDR2 SVGAGI (reference sequence). The ends lost 5 bases at V and 6 bases at J; junction bases unmatched: 13. The CDR3 coding sequence is TGTGCCAGCAGTCGATTACAGGGAAGGGGGCTTCAGCCCCAGCATTTT. This translates into CASSRLQGRGLQPQHF.

V and J are TRBV9 and TRBJ2-1; 9 bases fit TRBD1. The CDR3 length is 15 residues. Germline lookup yields CDR1 SGDLS and CDR2 YYNGEE. With V trimmed by 4 bases and J by 6 bases, 8 bases remained unmatched. The CDR3 nucleotides read TGTGCCAGCAGCCGTTCCGGGACAGGGACCAATGAGCAGTTCTTC. Translating gives CASSRSGTGTNEQFF.

J is TRBJ1-1 and V is TRBV5-1; D may be TRBD1 (5 bases). The CDR3 spans 17 residues. V was clipped by 2 bases and J by 4 bases, with 21 bases between them. Germline-derived CDR1 and CDR2 are SGHRS and YFSETQ. Here the CDR3 reads CASSFDPGQPGGTEAFF. Here the CDR3 DNA reads TGCGCCAGCAGCTTTGATCCAGGGCAACCGGGCGGCACTGAAGCTTTCTTT.

The chain joins TRBV5-1 to TRBJ1-4, with a possible D match to TRBD1 (5 bases). Trimming removed 3 bases at V and 8 bases at J, with 17 bases between. The germline V gene encodes CDR1 SGHRS and CDR2 YFSETQ. This CDR3 is 15 amino acids long. The CDR3 here is CASSSGEGRGEKLFF. CDR3 nucleotide sequence: TGCGCCAGCAGCTCGGGAGAAGGCCGGGGGGAAAAACTGTTTTTT. Filled out from reference TRBV5-1 and TRBJ1-4, the complete variable domain reads KAGVTQTPRYLIKTRGQQVTLSCSPISGHRSVSWYQQTPGQGLQFLFEYFSETQRNKGNFPGRFSGRQFSNSRSEMNVSTLELGDSALYLCASSSGEGRGEKLFFGSGTQLSVL.

The chain uses TRBV28 and TRBJ2-7; tentatively, D is TRBD1 (6 bases). V lost 7 bases, J lost 2 bases, and 15 bases lay in between. Looked up from germline, CDR1 is MDHEN and CDR2 is SYDVKM. The CDR3 is 14 amino acids. CDR3 loop: CASTYQDRPYEQYF. The CDR3 nucleotides read TGTGCCAGCACCTATCAGGACAGACCCTACGAGCAGTACTTC.

The sample holds many counts of this clone. The chain combines TRBV21-1 with TRBJ1-1; the table calls TRBD1, which could not be checked here. TRBV21-1 is a pseudogene segment. The CDR3 covers 12 residues. CDR3 coding DNA: TGTGCCAGCAGCTACAGGGACACTGAAGCTTTCTTT. Amino acids: CASSYRDTEAFF.

The chain employs TRBV6-1 and TRBJ1-5, with D maybe TRBD1 (6 bases). The CDR3 has 16 residues. Trimming left V 4 bases short and J 3 bases short, with 16 bases between. Germline V CDR1 and CDR2: MNHNS, SASEGT. In DNA, the CDR3 is TGTGCCAGCAGTGCGTATACAGGGCTACCCAATCAGCCCCAGCATTTT. Protein product: CASSAYTGLPNQPQHF.

The V and J genes are TRBV29-1 and TRBJ2-3; D is possibly TRBD2 (6 bases). The CDR3 is 12 amino acids. The germline gives CDR1 SQVTM, CDR2 ANQGSEA. Trimming took 5 bases from V and 2 from J, leaving 8 bases between them. The CDR3 sequence: CSVSGFTDTQYF. DNA of the CDR3: TGCAGCGTTAGCGGGTTCACAGATACGCAGTATTTT.

V is TRBV18 and J is TRBJ1-1; D is unclear. This CDR3 is 14 amino acids long. Per germline, CDR1 KGHSH and CDR2 LQKENI. With 3 bases removed from V and 1 base from J, the gap between germline ends came to 9 bases. This chain's CDR3 is CASSPQTSNTEAFF. Written as DNA, the CDR3 is TGTGCCAGCTCACCTCAGACATCGAACACTGAAGCTTTCTTT.